Listed below are T cell receptor beta chains from one sample, sequenced in a study of cytomegalovirus exposure and HLA in healthy donors. Using immunoSEQ multiplex PCR, the repertoire was profiled, and TCRdb retains in-frame clones only, with some absent. The profile shows around 95,000 clones, roughly four fifths of them singletons. Sequencing used PBMCs. The source is a man aged 25 to 40 in good health and CMV-seropositive. Both conserved end residues are part of each CDR3. A D gene is named only where the DNA matches it firmly. Clone size appears in some rows only: once, few, many, or a class for an expanded clone.

>TRBJ2-1|TRBV21-1|few|.
TGTGCCAGCAGCAAAGAGGGGGAGCTCGGCAATGAGCAGTTCTTC
CASSKEGELGNEQFF
>TRBJ1-1|TRBV6-5|.|TRBD1
TGTGCCAGCAGTCAAACAGGGGGCTGGACTGAAGCTTTCTTT
CASSQTGGWTEAFF
>TRBJ2-1|TRBV11-3|once|TRBD2
TGTGCCAGCAGCCCATCCACCCGGGACTATCTACATGAGCAGTTCTTC
CASSPSTRDYLHEQFF
>TRBJ1-5|TRBV30|.|.
TGTGCCTGGAGTACGGGTTTGGTGGCTTCCAATCAGCCCCAGCATTTT
CAWSTGLVASNQPQHF
>TRBJ2-7|TRBV5-6|.|TRBD2
TGTGCCAGCACCTCGCAGCGGGGACTCGCCTACGAGCAGTACTTC
CASTSQRGLAYEQYF
>TRBJ2-4|TRBV10-2|.|TRBD1
TGCGCCAGCAGTGAGGGGACAGGACCCAAAAACATTCAGTACTTC
CASSEGTGPKNIQYF
>TRBJ1-4|TRBV30|.|TRBD1
TGTGCCTGGATGACAGGGGACCTTAATGAAAAACTGTTTTTT
CAWMTGDLNEKLFF
>TRBJ1-5|TRBV2|.|TRBD1
TGTGCCAGCAGCCAGGACAGGGGTAATCAGCCCCAGCATTTT
CASSQDRGNQPQHF
>TRBJ2-4|TRBV7-2|.|.
TGTGCCAGCAGCTTAGATAGGAGGAAAAACATTCAGTACTTC
CASSLDRRKNIQYF
>TRBJ2-1|TRBV10-1|.|.
TGCGCCAGCAGTGACCTAGCCCTCAATGAGCAGTTCTTC
CASSDLALNEQFF